This record concerns one T cell receptor beta chain sequence. Its antigen is currently unknown. Clones were sequenced by immunoSEQ multiplex PCR, and TCRdb holds only the in-frame ones, with some missing. The sample consists of about 150,000 clones, approximately 90% of them appearing once. V lost 2 bases and J lost 3, with 20 bases in between. The CDR3 spans 17 residues. Germline V CDR1 and CDR2: SGHTA, FQGNSA. This entry comes from a study of T cell responses to AZD1222 COVID-19 vaccine. Findings and caveats of the study: Unmutated variant regions are reportedly the target of nearly half of TCRs that are spike-specific.

The rearrangement links TRBV7-2 to TRBJ2-7; D perhaps matches TRBD2 (6 bases). The clonotype originates from an adult who had recovered from COVID-19. Sequenced here: peripheral blood, sampled after recovery from COVID-19. The chain's CDR3 is CASSLNFGAGPLYEQYF. CDR3 DNA: TGTGCCAGCAGCTTAAACTTTGGGGCGGGACCTCTCTACGAGCAGTACTTC.